This T cell receptor (beta chain) came from a study of identical twins. Study results and limitations: Twins shared out-of-frame alpha sequences with excess low generation probability.

A single record per CDR3 protein comes from TCRdb applying MiXCR to the 5' RACE reads. Among fewer than 650,000 distinct CDR3 sequences listed, around 7.5% were seen once. Germline CDR1 reads SGHRS; CDR2 reads YFSETQ. The ends were cut back, 4 bases at V and 16 bases at J, with 27 bases in the middle. The CDR3 runs to 15 residues. This clonotype turned up a few times. Its specificity is unknown. In addition, the sample was reused for a study of yellow fever vaccine responses in identical twins.

V and J are TRBV5-1 and TRBJ2-1; the D gene could be TRBD1 or TRBD2 (5 bases each). The sequence derives from a woman younger than 30 in good health. Sequenced sample: PBMCs. CDR3 loop: CASSGGANDHSSRFF. CDR3 nucleotide sequence: TGCGCCAGCAGCGGGGGTGCAAACGACCATAGTAGCCGATTCTTC.